A single sample gave rise to the 23 T cell receptor beta chains below, sequenced in a study of blood T cell repertoires in COVID-19. Sequencing used immunoSEQ multiplex PCR; TCRdb keeps in-frame clones, though not all of them. The repertoire includes 200,000 to 250,000 clones, approximately 80% of them detected once, and 7.4% sits in the top ten. Specimen: PBMCs or T cells enriched from blood (not recorded which). These receptors originate from a woman between 40 and 55 years old with acute COVID-19.

This sequence joins TRBV5-8 and TRBJ1-5; the D gene is possibly TRBD1 (5 bases). CDR1 SGHTS and CDR2 YDEGEE come from the germline V gene. This CDR3 comprises 13 residues. V dropped 6 bases and J dropped 4 bases, with 11 bases sitting between them. The CDR3 spells CASNDRGNQPQHF. CDR3 DNA: TGTGCCAGCAACGACAGAGGAAATCAGCCCCAGCATTTT.

The chain is built from TRBV7-9 and TRBJ2-7, with TRBD1 matching over 9 bases. Per the germline V gene, CDR1 is SEHNR and CDR2 is FQNEAQ (reference sequence). This CDR3 contains 12 residues. The V and J ends lost 10 bases and 3 bases, in that order; junction bases with no gene match: 4. This CDR3 is CATGQGSYEQYF. The CDR3 DNA reads as TGTGCCACCGGACAGGGGAGCTACGAGCAGTACTTC.

CDR3 residues: CASSVEGGGVLYEQYF. Here the CDR3 DNA reads TGTGCCAGCAGCGTAGAGGGAGGGGGGGTCCTCTACGAGCAGTACTTC. The chain joins TRBV9 to TRBJ2-7; tentative D call: TRBD2 (7 bases). This CDR3 is built from 16 residues. V was trimmed by 0 bases and J by 3 bases, leaving 16 bases between them. Per germline, CDR1 SGDLS and CDR2 YYNGEE.

V usage is TRBV28 and J usage is TRBJ2-1; 8 bases are shared with TRBD2. The V and J ends lost 8 bases and 4 bases, in that order; junction bases with no gene match: 7. Germline loops: CDR1 MDHEN, CDR2 SYDVKM. This CDR3 is built from 14 residues. The CDR3 region is CASQDGGAYNEQFF. CDR3 nucleotide sequence: TGTGCCAGCCAGGACGGGGGGGCGTACAATGAGCAGTTCTTC. Complete variable domain (other parts from reference TRBV28 and TRBJ2-1): DVKVTQSSRYLVKRTGEKVFLECVQDMDHENMFWYRQDPGLGLRLIYFSYDVKMKEKGDIPEGYSVSREKKERFSLILESASTNQTSMYLCASQDGGAYNEQFFGPGTRLTVL.

This chain connects TRBV29-1 to TRBJ2-1; 12 positions agree with TRBD2. J was trimmed by 0 bases and V by 2 bases; bases with no gene match: 14. The CDR3 runs 20 residues. Germline V gives CDR1 SQVTM, CDR2 ANQGSEA. The CDR3 protein is CSVETPLAGGSLRSYNEQFF. CDR3 bases: TGCAGCGTTGAAACCCCACTAGCGGGAGGCTCTCTCCGCTCCTACAATGAGCAGTTCTTC.

This clone was detected once. The V call is TRBV6-1, the J call TRBJ1-1, with D possibly matching TRBD1 (6 bases). V shed 1 base and J shed 8 bases, with 11 bases lying between them. This CDR3 has 13 residues. Germline V gene sequence: CDR1 MNHNS, CDR2 SASEGT. CDR3: CASSEGTAPEAFF. DNA of the CDR3: TGTGCCAGCAGTGAAGGGACAGCCCCCGAAGCTTTCTTT.

The chain employs TRBV5-1 and TRBJ2-7; 7 bases agree with TRBD2. The CDR3 has 17 residues. The V gene's germline CDR1 is SGHRS and CDR2 YFSETQ. Trimming removed 4 bases from V and 5 bases from J; junction bases left unmatched: 18. The chain's CDR3 is CASSPLGTNQLGDEQYF. The CDR3 DNA reads TGCGCCAGCAGCCCGCTCGGGACTAATCAATTGGGCGACGAGCAGTACTTC.

V and J are TRBV10-2 and TRBJ2-1; 7 bases align to TRBD1. With 7 bases clipped from V and 6 bases from J, the junction kept 0 bases outside the gene matches. CDR3 length: 11 residues. Germline V gene lookup returns CDR1 WSHSY and CDR2 SAAADI. CDR3 nucleotides: TGCGCCAGCACAGGGGGCAATGAGCAGTTCTTC. This gives the protein CASTGGNEQFF.

This clone was observed a single time. V gene TRBV10-3 combines with J gene TRBJ1-6, with TRBD1 matching 7 bases. Germline-derived CDR1 and CDR2 are ENHRY and SYGVKD. V lost 4 bases, J lost 11 bases, and 11 bases stayed unmatched. This CDR3 spans 15 amino acids. The DNA of the CDR3 is TGTGCCATCAGTGGGTCAGGGGGTATCGGTACACCCCTCCACTTT. The encoded protein is CAISGSGGIGTPLHF.

CDR3 DNA sequence: TGTGCCAGCAGTCAAACAGGGATTGTCACAGATACGCAGTATTTT. Translated, it gives CASSQTGIVTDTQYF. The genes are TRBV27 and TRBJ2-3, with a tentative D call TRBD1 (6 bases). The CDR3 runs 15 residues. Germline CDR1 and CDR2: MNHEY and SMNVEV (reference sequence). V lost 5 bases and J lost 2, with 14 bases in between.

The chain uses TRBV19 and TRBJ1-5, with TRBD1 identical over 7 bases. In germline, CDR1 is LNHDA, CDR2 SQIVND (reference sequence). The CDR3 length is 13 residues. V gave up 9 bases and J gave up 7 bases; unmatched junction bases: 9. This CDR3 is CASGWRGQQPQHF. Written as DNA, the CDR3 is TGTGCCAGCGGGTGGAGGGGGCAACAGCCCCAGCATTTT.

The chain combines TRBV5-1 with TRBJ2-7, with 7 bases fitting TRBD1. Germline V CDR1 and CDR2: SGHRS, YFSETQ. The CDR3 covers 17 residues. V shed 0 bases, J shed 5 bases, and the junction held 14 bases outside the gene matches. CDR3 DNA: TGCGCCAGCAGCTTGGGGGGCATCACAGGGGCGTTCCACGAGCAGTACTTC. Translating gives CASSLGGITGAFHEQYF. Full variable domain (outside the CDR3, taken from reference TRBV5-1 and TRBJ2-7): KAGVTQTPRYLIKTRGQQVTLSCSPISGHRSVSWYQQTPGQGLQFLFEYFSETQRNKGNFPGRFSGRQFSNSRSEMNVSTLELGDSALYLCASSLGGITGAFHEQYFGPGTRLTVT.

The chain joins TRBV5-4 to TRBJ1-2, with 8 bases that match TRBD1. Germline CDR1 and CDR2: SGHNT and YYREEE (reference sequence). V lost 5 bases and J lost 8; bases outside the gene matches: 14. This CDR3 has 15 residues. The CDR3 reads CASRLQRKTGDGYTF. CDR3 nucleotides: TGTGCCAGCAGGCTCCAAAGAAAGACAGGGGACGGCTACACCTTC. Complete variable domain (other parts from reference TRBV5-4 and TRBJ1-2): ETGVTQSPTHLIKTRGQQVTLRCSSQSGHNTVSWYQQALGQGPQFIFQYYREEENGRGNFPPRFSGLQFPNYSSELNVNALELDDSALYLCASRLQRKTGDGYTFGSGTRLTVV.

The J gene is TRBJ2-1, the V gene TRBV7-6; 8 nucleotides align to TRBD2. V shed 2 bases, J shed 6 bases, and the junction held 9 bases outside the gene matches. CDR1 is SGHVS, CDR2 FNYEAQ, per germline. The CDR3 spans 16 residues. The CDR3 sequence: CASSLWAAGEVNEQFF. DNA for the CDR3: TGTGCCAGCAGCTTATGGGCAGCGGGAGAGGTCAATGAGCAGTTCTTC. The complete variable domain, with remaining parts taken from reference TRBV7-6 and TRBJ2-1, reads GAGVSQSPRYKVTKRGQDVALRCDPISGHVSLYWYRQALGQGPEFLTYFNYEAQQDKSGLPNDRFSAERPEGSISTLTIQRTEQRDSAMYRCASSLWAAGEVNEQFFGPGTRLTVL.

In this sample, this clone turned up once. This CDR3 is also generated by other DNA sequences in the sample. The rearrangement joins TRBV14 to TRBJ1-5; D uncertain. V was shortened by 5 bases and J by 9 bases, with 14 bases between the two germline ends. CDR1 and CDR2 from the germline V gene are SGHDN and FVKESK. The CDR3 totals 13 residues. The CDR3 reads CASSVVGSGPQHF. The CDR3 nucleotides are TGTGCCAGCAGCGTAGTAGGGAGCGGGCCCCAGCATTTT.

This chain uses TRBV5-4 with TRBJ2-3, with 9 bases matching TRBD2. Trimming removed 1 base from V and 4 bases from J; junction bases left unmatched: 4. Looked up from germline, CDR1 is SGHNT and CDR2 is YYREEE (reference sequence). This CDR3 is 15 amino acids long. CDR3 in amino acids: CASSLRLAGSDTQYF. CDR3 DNA sequence: TGTGCCAGCAGCTTGAGGCTAGCGGGATCAGATACGCAGTATTTT.

The rearrangement joins TRBV12-5 to TRBJ2-2, with TRBD1 matching over 12 bases. J gave up 3 bases and V 0 bases, and 5 bases lay outside the gene matches. Germline values: CDR1 LGHNT, CDR2 FRNRAP. This CDR3 has 18 residues. The CDR3 bases are TGTGCTAGTGGTTTGGTAAGGGACAGGGGGCGCGACACCGGGGAGCTGTTTTTT. Residues: CASGLVRDRGRDTGELFF.

The rearrangement links TRBV27 to TRBJ1-1; D not resolved. V lost 0 bases and J 1 base, leaving 3 bases between the germline ends. CDR1 is MNHEY and CDR2 is SMNVEV in the germline V gene (reference sequence). CDR3 length: 13 amino acids. The CDR3 DNA is TGTGCCAGCAGTTTATCGGCGAACACTGAAGCTTTCTTT. Residues: CASSLSANTEAFF.

The genes are TRBV18 and TRBJ1-1, with 7 bases that match TRBD1. CDR3 length: 19 amino acids. Germline CDR1 is KGHSH and CDR2 is LQKENI. With 2 bases clipped from V and 1 base from J, the junction kept 16 bases outside the gene matches. The CDR3 reads CASSPSPGGGMDTNTEAFF. CDR3 nucleotide sequence: TGTGCCAGCTCACCATCCCCAGGGGGAGGCATGGACACGAACACTGAAGCTTTCTTT.

As concerns this clone: Germline and junction disagree at one end, which may indicate a read error. The rearrangement uses TRBV7-2 and TRBJ2-1; 7 bases agree with TRBD2. Germline V gives CDR1 SGHTA, CDR2 FQGNSA. CDR3 length: 11 amino acids. CDR3 bases: TGTGCCAGCAGCACGGGACTAAGGAGGATCTTC. It yields the protein CASSTGLRRIF.

This chain joins TRBV3-1 (or the pseudogene TRBV3-2) and TRBJ2-1; 8 bases map to TRBD2. Germline lookup yields CDR1 LGHDT and CDR2 YNNKEL (reference sequence). This CDR3 comprises 15 residues. The trim removed 6 bases at V and 9 bases at J, leaving 13 bases unmatched. For the CDR3, the DNA is TGTGCCAGCAGGATTTCAGCGGGAGCGCTCGGTGAGCAGTTCTTC. Protein sequence: CASRISAGALGEQFF.

The V gene is TRBV6-2 or TRBV6-3, the J gene TRBJ2-1, with D tentatively TRBD2 (5 bases). Germline CDR1 MNHEY, CDR2 SVGEGT. The CDR3 loop spans 16 amino acids. Trimming pared 5 bases from V and 5 bases from J, leaving 19 bases between. The CDR3 reads CASSNPFTRRDNEQFF. The CDR3, as DNA: TGTGCCAGCAGTAACCCTTTCACCCGGCGGGACAATGAGCAGTTCTTC.

The chain couples TRBV27 to TRBJ1-5; maybe TRBD1 (6 bases). This CDR3 is built from 14 residues. Per germline, CDR1 MNHEY and CDR2 SMNVEV (reference sequence). V lost 3 bases and J 6 bases, leaving 12 bases between the germline ends. This CDR3 reads CASSLGGLRQPQHF. The CDR3 DNA sequence: TGTGCCAGCAGTTTGGGGGGGCTACGTCAGCCCCAGCATTTT.